This T cell receptor (beta chain) was profiled in a study of blood T cell repertoires in COVID-19. Study overall: Sites in the United States, Italy and Spain provided acute and convalescent COVID-19 samples. PBMCs, B-cell-depleted T cells, or T cells were the source of the cDNA or gDNA that made up the material.

After removal of 1 base from V and 2 bases from J, the junction contained 1 base not matched to a gene. CDR1 and CDR2 from the germline V gene are MNHEY and SVGAGI. The CDR3 is 15 residues long. How the authors handled the data: Reference gene primer amplification gave nucleated cell count estimates. Assay: immunoSEQ multiplex PCR; the TCRdb copy retains only in-frame clones and omits some. V and J calls plus clone size are reproduced from that table; the DNA served to infer D and trimming. The sample includes 250,000 to 300,000 clones, over 75% of them seen just once. Sequencing input: peripheral blood. This TCR came from a woman aged 55-69 years with acute or convalescent COVID-19. The J gene is TRBJ2-3, the V gene TRBV6-5; 9 bases are a match to TRBD1. The CDR3 reads CASSYWTGVTDTQYF. As DNA, the CDR3 is TGTGCCAGCAGTTACTGGACAGGGGTCACAGATACGCAGTATTTT.